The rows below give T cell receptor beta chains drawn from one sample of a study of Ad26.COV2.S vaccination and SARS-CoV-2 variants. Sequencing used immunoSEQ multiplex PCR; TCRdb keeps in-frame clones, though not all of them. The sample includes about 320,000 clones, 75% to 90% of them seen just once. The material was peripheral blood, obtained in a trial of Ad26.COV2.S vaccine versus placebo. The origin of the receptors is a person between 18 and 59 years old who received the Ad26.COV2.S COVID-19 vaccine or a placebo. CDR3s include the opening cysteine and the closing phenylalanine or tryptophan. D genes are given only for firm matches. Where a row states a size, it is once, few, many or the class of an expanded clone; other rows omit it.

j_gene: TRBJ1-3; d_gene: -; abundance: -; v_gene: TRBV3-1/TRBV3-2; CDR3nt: TGTGCCAGCAGCCCCCAGACCGGCCGTCGAAACACCATATATTTT; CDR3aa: CASSPQTGRRNTIYF
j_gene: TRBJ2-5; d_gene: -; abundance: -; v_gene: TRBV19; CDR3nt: TGTGCCAGTAGTAGGCCAGGTCCAAAAGAGACCCAGTACTTC; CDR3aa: CASSRPGPKETQYF
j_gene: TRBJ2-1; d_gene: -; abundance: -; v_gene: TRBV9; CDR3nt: TGTGCCAGCAGCGTAGTCGGTGTTCAAAATGCCCTTAGCTCCTACAATGAGCAGTTCTTC; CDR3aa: CASSVVGVQNALSSYNEQFF
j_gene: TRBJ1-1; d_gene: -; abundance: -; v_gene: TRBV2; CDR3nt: TGTGCCAGCAGTAGGCGGCAGAACACTGAAGCTTTCTTT; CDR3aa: CASSRRQNTEAFF
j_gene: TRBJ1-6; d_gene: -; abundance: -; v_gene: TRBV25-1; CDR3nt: TGTGCCAGCAGTGAAACGGCAGTTCGAAATTCACCCCTCCACTTT; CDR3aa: CASSETAVRNSPLHF
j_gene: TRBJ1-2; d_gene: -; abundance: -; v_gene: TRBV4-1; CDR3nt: TGCGCCAGCAGCCTAAAATCAGGGGATATCGGCCTCTACACCTTC; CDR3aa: CASSLKSGDIGLYTF
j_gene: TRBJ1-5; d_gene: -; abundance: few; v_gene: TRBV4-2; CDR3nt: TGTGCCAGCAGCCAGGGAAACGTCAATCAGCCCCAGCATTTT; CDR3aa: CASSQGNVNQPQHF
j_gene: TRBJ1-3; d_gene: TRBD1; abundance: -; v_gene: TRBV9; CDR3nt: TGTGCCAGCAGCGAACGGACAGGCGTCACCATATATTTT; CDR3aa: CASSERTGVTIYF
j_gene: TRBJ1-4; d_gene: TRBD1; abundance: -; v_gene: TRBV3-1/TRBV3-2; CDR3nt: TGTGCCAGCAGCCTCCTATCCGGGACAGGGAATGAAAAACTGTTTTTT; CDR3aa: CASSLLSGTGNEKLFF
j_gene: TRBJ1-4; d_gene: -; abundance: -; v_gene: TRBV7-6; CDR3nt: TGTGCCAGCAGCTTATCGCTTCCCGGGACTAATGAAAAACTGTTTTTT; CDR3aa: CASSLSLPGTNEKLFF
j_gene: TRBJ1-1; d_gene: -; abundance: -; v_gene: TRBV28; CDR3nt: TGTGCCAGCAGTTTGAGGGACCACACTGAAGCTTTCTTT; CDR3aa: CASSLRDHTEAFF
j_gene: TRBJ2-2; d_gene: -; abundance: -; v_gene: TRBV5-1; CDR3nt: TGCGCCAGCAGCTCAAACACCGGGGAGCTGTTTTTT; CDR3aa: CASSSNTGELFF
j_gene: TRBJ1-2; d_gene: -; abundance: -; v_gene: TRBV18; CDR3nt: TGTGCCAGCTCACCCGACAAGGGAAATCTTAACTATGGCTACACCTTC; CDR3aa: CASSPDKGNLNYGYTF
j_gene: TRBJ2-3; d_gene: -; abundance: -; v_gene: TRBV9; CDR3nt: TGTGCCAGCAGCGTAGCTGAGGATACGCAGTATTTT; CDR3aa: CASSVAEDTQYF
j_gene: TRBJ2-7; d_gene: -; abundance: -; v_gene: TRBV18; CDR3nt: TGTGCCAGCTCACCAAGACAGGTACGATCCTACGAGCAGTACTTC; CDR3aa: CASSPRQVRSYEQYF
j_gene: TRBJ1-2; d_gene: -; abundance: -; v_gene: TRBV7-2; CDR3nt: TGTGCCAGCAGATTCCCGGGCGAGGGCTATGGCTACACCTTC; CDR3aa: CASRFPGEGYGYTF
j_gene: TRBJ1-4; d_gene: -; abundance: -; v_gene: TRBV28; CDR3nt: TGTGCCAGCAGTTTGTTCAGTGCAACTAATGAAAAACTGTTTTTT; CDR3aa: CASSLFSATNEKLFF
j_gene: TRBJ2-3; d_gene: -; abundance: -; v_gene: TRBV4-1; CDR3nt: TGCGCCAGCAGCCAAGATCACCAGATCACAGATACGCAGTATTTT; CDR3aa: CASSQDHQITDTQYF
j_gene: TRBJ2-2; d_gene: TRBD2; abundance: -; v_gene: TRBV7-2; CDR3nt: TGTGCCAGCAGCTCGGGAGAGGCTAGCGGGAGGTTCACCGGGGAGCTGTTTTTT; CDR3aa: CASSSGEASGRFTGELFF